This TCR beta chain was sequenced in a study of cytomegalovirus exposure and HLA in healthy donors. Study findings and constraints: The authors considered a cluster of highly shared sequence variants likely to be a sequencing artifact. The study listed roughly 160 cytomegalovirus-associated TCR beta chains.

J lost 7 bases, V lost 5 bases, and 7 bases had no gene match. CDR1 and CDR2 from the germline V gene are MNHEY and SMNVEV (reference sequence). The CDR3 extends over 13 amino acids. Both 60 Vbeta primers and 13 Jbeta primers went into the PCR. The assay was immunoSEQ multiplex PCR, and TCRdb's table has in-frame clones only and misses some. The sample yields roughly 250,000 clones, roughly 80% seen once. Likely unrecorded immune exposures existed in these nominally healthy donors. Of note for this clone: Its specificity is not known.

The receptor's source is a girl aged 2 to 10 in good health and CMV-seronegative. Sample: PBMCs. J is TRBJ1-2 and V is TRBV27, with 7 positions matching TRBD1. CDR3 DNA sequence: TGTGCCAGCAGTCCCTCGACAGGGATTGGCTACACCTTC. Translating it yields CASSPSTGIGYTF.